Each of the 10 T cell receptor beta chains below was sequenced from the same sample in a study of OX40 agonist ivuxolimab in advanced cancers. Data came from immunoSEQ multiplex PCR; TCRdb stores just in-frame clones and leaves some out. The sample lists roughly 35,000 clones, around 89% occurring once. Here the sequenced sample was CD4+ or CD8+ T cells sorted from blood, taken in a trial of the OX40 agonist ivuxolimab. The source is an adult with an advanced solid tumor such as melanoma, head and neck, liver or kidney cancer.

The CDR3 loop is CSALEETQYF. For the CDR3, the DNA is TGCAGTGCTCTCGAGGAGACCCAGTACTTC. The J gene is TRBJ2-5, the V gene TRBV20-1; D remains ambiguous. The germline V gene has CDR1 DFQATT and CDR2 SNEGSKA (reference sequence). Trimming left V 5 bases short and J 5 bases short, with 6 bases between. This CDR3 has 10 residues.

Worth noting for this clone: The junction differs from germline at one of its ends, possibly a read error. Other DNA sequences in this sample translate to the same CDR3. This chain uses TRBV5-6 with TRBJ1-1; possible D gene TRBD1, 6 bases. Germline lookup yields CDR1 SGHDT and CDR2 YYEEEE. The length of the CDR3 is 14 residues. CDR3 in DNA: TGTGCCAGCAGCTTGGGGTCAGGGGACACTGAAGCCTTCTTT. This translates into CASSLGSGDTEAFF.

The chain employs TRBV4-1 and TRBJ2-1; TRBD2 agrees at 11 bases. Per germline, CDR1 MGHRA and CDR2 YSYEKL. The CDR3 totals 16 residues. After removal of 6 bases from V and 5 bases from J, the junction contained 9 bases not matched to a gene. This CDR3 is CASRTYLAGGDNEQFF. For the CDR3, the DNA is TGCGCCAGCAGAACCTACCTAGCGGGAGGCGACAATGAGCAGTTCTTC.

The chain has TRBV4-1 and TRBJ2-3, with 7 bases aligning to TRBD2. CDR1 MGHRA and CDR2 YSYEKL come from the germline V gene. The ends lost 2 bases at V and 2 bases at J; junction bases unmatched: 7. The CDR3 totals 16 residues. The CDR3 reads CASSQWSGITTDTQYF. The DNA for the CDR3 is TGCGCCAGCAGCCAATGGAGCGGGATAACCACAGATACGCAGTATTTT.

This clone was recorded only once. The rearrangement uses TRBV6-1 and TRBJ1-4; TRBD1 is a possible D gene (5 bases). Germline V gene sequence: CDR1 MNHNS, CDR2 SASEGT. V lost 8 bases and J 7 bases, leaving 20 bases between the germline ends. This CDR3 is 15 amino acids long. The CDR3 loop is CASGRRPGGSEKLFF. CDR3 in DNA: TGTGCCAGCGGCAGACGACCGGGGGGGAGTGAAAAACTGTTTTTT.

This sequence joins TRBV2 and TRBJ2-7, with D unclear. The CDR3 length is 13 residues. CDR1 is SNHLY and CDR2 is FYNNEI in the germline V gene. The germline V and J ends were trimmed by 3 bases and 1 base, with 7 bases remaining between them. In DNA form, the CDR3 reads TGTGCCAGCAGTGATTCGGATTCCTACGAGCAGTACTTC. Translation gives CASSDSDSYEQYF.

The chain uses TRBV5-4 and TRBJ2-2; no clear D. V was clipped by 6 bases and J by 4 bases, with 13 bases between them. Germline-derived CDR1 and CDR2 are SGHNT and YYREEE (reference sequence). This CDR3 is 14 amino acids long. This CDR3 is CASTPPEATGELFF. CDR3 coding DNA: TGTGCCAGCACCCCCCCCGAGGCCACCGGGGAGCTGTTTTTT. Full variable domain (rest looked up from reference TRBV5-4 and TRBJ2-2): ETGVTQSPTHLIKTRGQQVTLRCSSQSGHNTVSWYQQALGQGPQFIFQYYREEENGRGNFPPRFSGLQFPNYSSELNVNALELDDSALYLCASTPPEATGELFFGEGSRLTVL.

The J gene is TRBJ2-5, the V gene TRBV5-1; D might be TRBD1 or TRBD2, each matching 5 bases. V lost 4 bases, J lost 2 bases, and 12 bases lay in between. Germline V gene sequence: CDR1 SGHRS, CDR2 YFSETQ. This CDR3 is built from 14 residues. Written as DNA, the CDR3 is TGCGCCAGCAGCGGCGCCGGGACGCAAGAGACCCAGTACTTC. Translation gives CASSGAGTQETQYF.

CDR3 sequence reads: CASREYRGGNSPLHF. As DNA, the CDR3 is TGTGCCAGCAGGGAGTACAGGGGAGGGAATTCACCCCTCCACTTT. The chain uses TRBV2 and TRBJ1-6, with 7 nucleotides matching TRBD1. CDR3 length: 15 residues. V trimming: 6 bases; J trimming: 7 bases; junction bases outside the gene matches: 9. Germline V lookup: CDR1 SNHLY, CDR2 FYNNEI.

The J gene is TRBJ2-2, the V gene TRBV7-9, with a possible D match to TRBD1 (6 bases). The length of the CDR3 is 16 residues. V lost 1 base and J 1 base, leaving 10 bases between the germline ends. The germline V gene has CDR1 SEHNR and CDR2 FQNEAQ (reference sequence). This CDR3 reads CASSLDQGRNTGELFF. The CDR3 coding sequence is TGTGCCAGCAGCTTAGACCAGGGGAGGAACACCGGGGAGCTGTTTTTT.